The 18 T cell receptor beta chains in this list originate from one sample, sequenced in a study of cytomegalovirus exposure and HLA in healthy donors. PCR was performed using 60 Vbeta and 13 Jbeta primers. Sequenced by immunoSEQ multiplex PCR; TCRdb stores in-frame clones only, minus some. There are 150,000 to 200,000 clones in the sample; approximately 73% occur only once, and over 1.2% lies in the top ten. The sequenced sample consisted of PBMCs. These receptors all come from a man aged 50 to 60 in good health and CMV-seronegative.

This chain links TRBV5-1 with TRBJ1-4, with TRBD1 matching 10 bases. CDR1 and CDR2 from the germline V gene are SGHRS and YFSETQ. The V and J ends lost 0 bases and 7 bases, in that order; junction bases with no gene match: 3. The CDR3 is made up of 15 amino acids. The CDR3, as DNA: TGCGCCAGCAGCTTGGTGGGACAGGGGCTTGAAAAACTGTTTTTT. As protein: CASSLVGQGLEKLFF.

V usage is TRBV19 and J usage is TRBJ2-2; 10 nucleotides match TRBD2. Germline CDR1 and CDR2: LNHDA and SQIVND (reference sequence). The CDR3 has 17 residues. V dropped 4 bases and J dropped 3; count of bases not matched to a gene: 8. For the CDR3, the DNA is TGTGCCAGTAGTAGCTCCTGGACTAGCGGACACACCGGGGAGCTGTTTTTT. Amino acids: CASSSSWTSGHTGELFF.

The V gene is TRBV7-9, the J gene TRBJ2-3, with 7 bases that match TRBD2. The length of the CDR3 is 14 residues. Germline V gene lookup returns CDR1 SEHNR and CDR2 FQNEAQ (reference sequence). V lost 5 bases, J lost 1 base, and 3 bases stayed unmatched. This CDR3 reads CASSLTSGTDTQYF. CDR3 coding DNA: TGTGCCAGCAGCCTAACTAGCGGCACAGATACGCAGTATTTT.

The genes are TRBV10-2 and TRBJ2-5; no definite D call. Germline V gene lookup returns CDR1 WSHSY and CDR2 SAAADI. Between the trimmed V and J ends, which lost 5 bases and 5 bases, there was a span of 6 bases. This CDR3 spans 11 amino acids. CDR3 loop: CASSTGETQYF. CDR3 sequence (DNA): TGCGCCAGCAGTACCGGGGAGACCCAGTACTTC.

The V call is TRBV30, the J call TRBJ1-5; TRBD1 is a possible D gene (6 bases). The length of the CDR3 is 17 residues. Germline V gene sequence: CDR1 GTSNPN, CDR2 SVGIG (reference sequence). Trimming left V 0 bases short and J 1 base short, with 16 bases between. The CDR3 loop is CAWSVHQQGRSNQPQHF. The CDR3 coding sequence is TGTGCCTGGAGTGTACATCAACAGGGACGGAGCAATCAGCCCCAGCATTTT. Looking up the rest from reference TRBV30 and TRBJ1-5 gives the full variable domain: SQTIHQWPATLVQPVGSPLSLECTVEGTSNPNLYWYRQAAGRGLQLLFYSVGIGQISSEVPQNLSASRPQDRQFILSSKKLLLSDSGFYLCAWSVHQQGRSNQPQHFGDGTRLSIL.

The CDR3 region is CASSRLDTSNQPQHF. The CDR3 nucleotides are TGTGCCAGCTCACGCTTGGACACTAGCAATCAGCCCCAGCATTTT. The chain uses TRBV18 and TRBJ1-5, with a possible D match to TRBD1 (5 bases). CDR3 length: 15 amino acids. V was clipped by 4 bases and J by 0 bases, with 10 bases between them. The germline CDR1 and CDR2 sequences are KGHSH and LQKENI. The full variable domain, completed using reference TRBV18 and TRBJ1-5, is NAGVMQNPRHLVRRRGQEARLRCSPMKGHSHVYWYRQLPEEGLKFMVYLQKENIIDESGMPKERFSAEFPKEGPSILRIQQVVRGDSAAYFCASSRLDTSNQPQHFGDGTRLSIL.

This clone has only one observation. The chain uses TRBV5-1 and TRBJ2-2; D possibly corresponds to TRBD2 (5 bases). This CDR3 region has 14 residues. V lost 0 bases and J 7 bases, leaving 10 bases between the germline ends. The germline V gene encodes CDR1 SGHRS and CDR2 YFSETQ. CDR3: CASSLEGEGGELFF. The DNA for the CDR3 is TGCGCCAGCAGCTTGGAAGGAGAGGGCGGGGAGCTGTTTTTT. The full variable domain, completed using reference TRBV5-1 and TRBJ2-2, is KAGVTQTPRYLIKTRGQQVTLSCSPISGHRSVSWYQQTPGQGLQFLFEYFSETQRNKGNFPGRFSGRQFSNSRSEMNVSTLELGDSALYLCASSLEGEGGELFFGEGSRLTVL.

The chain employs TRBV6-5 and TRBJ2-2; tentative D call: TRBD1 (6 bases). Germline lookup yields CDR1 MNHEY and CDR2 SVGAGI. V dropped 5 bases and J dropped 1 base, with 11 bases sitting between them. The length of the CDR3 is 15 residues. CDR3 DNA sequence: TGTGCCAGCAGTAACCAGGGGTTGAACACCGGGGAGCTGTTTTTT. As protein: CASSNQGLNTGELFF.

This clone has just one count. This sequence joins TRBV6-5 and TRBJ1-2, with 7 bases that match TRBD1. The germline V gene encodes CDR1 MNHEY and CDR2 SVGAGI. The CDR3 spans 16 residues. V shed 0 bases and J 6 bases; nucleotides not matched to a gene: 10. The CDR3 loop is CASSYSRRRTGDGYTF. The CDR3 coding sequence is TGTGCCAGCAGTTACTCGAGGAGAAGAACAGGGGATGGCTACACCTTC.

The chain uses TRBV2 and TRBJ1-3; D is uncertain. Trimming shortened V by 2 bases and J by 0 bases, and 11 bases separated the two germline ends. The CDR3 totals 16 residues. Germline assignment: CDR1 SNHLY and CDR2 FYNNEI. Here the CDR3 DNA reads TGTGCCAGCAGTGAAATTGGGAGATTCTCTGGAAACACCATATATTTT. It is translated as CASSEIGRFSGNTIYF.

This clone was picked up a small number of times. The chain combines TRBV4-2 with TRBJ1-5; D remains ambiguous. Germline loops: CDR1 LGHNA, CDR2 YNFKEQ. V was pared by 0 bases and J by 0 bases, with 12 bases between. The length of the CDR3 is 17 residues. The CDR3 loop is CASSQEGGTYSNQPQHF. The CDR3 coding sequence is TGTGCCAGCAGCCAAGAAGGAGGAACTTATAGCAATCAGCCCCAGCATTTT.

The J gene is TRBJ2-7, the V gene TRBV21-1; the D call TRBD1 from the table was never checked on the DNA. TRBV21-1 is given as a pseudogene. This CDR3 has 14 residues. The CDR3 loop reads CASGQGHNTYEQYF. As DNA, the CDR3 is TGTGCCAGCGGACAGGGGCACAATACCTACGAGCAGTACTTC.

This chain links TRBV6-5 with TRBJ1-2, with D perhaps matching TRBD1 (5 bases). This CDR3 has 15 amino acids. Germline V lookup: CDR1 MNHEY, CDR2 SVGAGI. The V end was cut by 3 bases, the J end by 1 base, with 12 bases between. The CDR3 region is CASSYSGQFNYGYTF. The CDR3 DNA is TGTGCCAGCAGTTATTCAGGGCAGTTTAACTATGGCTACACCTTC.

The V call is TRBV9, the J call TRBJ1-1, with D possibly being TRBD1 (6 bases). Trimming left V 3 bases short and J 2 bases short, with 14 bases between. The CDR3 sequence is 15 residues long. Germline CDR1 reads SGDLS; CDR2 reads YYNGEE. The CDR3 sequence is CASSATSDRNTEAFF. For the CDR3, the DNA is TGTGCCAGCAGCGCAACGTCGGACAGAAACACTGAAGCTTTCTTT.

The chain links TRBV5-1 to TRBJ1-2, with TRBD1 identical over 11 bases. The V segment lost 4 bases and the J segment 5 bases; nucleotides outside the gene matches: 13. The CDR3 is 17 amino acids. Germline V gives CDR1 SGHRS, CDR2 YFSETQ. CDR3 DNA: TGCGCCAGCAGCGATACGGGACAGGGGGTGTTAAAGTATGGCTACACCTTC. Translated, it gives CASSDTGQGVLKYGYTF.

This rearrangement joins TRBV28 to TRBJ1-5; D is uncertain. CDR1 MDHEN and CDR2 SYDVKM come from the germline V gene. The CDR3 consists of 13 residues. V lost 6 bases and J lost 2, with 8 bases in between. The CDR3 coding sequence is TGTGCCAGCAGAAAAGCGCGCAATCAGCCCCAGCATTTT. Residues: CASRKARNQPQHF.

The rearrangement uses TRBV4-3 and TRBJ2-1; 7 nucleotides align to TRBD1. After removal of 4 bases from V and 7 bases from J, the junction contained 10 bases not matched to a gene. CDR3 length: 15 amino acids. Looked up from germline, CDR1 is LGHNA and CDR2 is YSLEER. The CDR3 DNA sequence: TGCGCCAGCAGCCCAGACCCGACAGGGCCTAATGAGCAGTTCTTC. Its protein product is CASSPDPTGPNEQFF.

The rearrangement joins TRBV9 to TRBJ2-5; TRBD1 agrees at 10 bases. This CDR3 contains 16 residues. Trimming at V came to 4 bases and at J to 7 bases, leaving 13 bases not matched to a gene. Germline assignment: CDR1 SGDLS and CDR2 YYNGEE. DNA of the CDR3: TGTGCCAGCAGCCGACAGGGGGCTGGTAATTTCGGGACCCAGTACTTC. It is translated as CASSRQGAGNFGTQYF.